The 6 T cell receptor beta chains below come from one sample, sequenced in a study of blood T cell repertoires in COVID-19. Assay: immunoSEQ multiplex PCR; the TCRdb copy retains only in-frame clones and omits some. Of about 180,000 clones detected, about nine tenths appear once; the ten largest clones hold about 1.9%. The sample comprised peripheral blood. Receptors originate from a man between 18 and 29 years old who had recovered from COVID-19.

The CDR3 sequence is CASSLDQGVGGRNEQFF. CDR3 nucleotides: TGTGCCAGCAGCTTAGATCAGGGGGTTGGCGGGAGGAATGAGCAGTTCTTC. This sequence joins TRBV11-3 and TRBJ2-1, with D tentatively TRBD2 (8 bases). The CDR3 is 17 amino acids. The germline gives CDR1 SGHNT, CDR2 YENEEA. Trimming stripped 0 bases from V and 7 bases from J, with 19 bases between.

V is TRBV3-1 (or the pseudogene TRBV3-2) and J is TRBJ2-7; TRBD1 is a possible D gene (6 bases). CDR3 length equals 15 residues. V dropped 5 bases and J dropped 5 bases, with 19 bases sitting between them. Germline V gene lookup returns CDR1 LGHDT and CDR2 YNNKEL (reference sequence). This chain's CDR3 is CASSDSSRGNHEQYF. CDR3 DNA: TGTGCCAGCAGCGATTCTTCCAGGGGTAACCACGAGCAGTACTTC.

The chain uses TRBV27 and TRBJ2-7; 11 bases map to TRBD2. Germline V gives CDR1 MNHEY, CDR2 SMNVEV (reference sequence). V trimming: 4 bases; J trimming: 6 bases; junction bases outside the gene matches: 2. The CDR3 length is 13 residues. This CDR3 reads CASSSLAGGEQYF. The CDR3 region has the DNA TGTGCCAGCAGTTCGCTAGCGGGAGGCGAGCAGTACTTC.

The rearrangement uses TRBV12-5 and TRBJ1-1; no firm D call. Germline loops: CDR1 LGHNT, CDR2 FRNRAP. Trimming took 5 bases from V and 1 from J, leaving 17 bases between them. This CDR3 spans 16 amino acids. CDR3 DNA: TGTGCTAGTGGTCCGCGGGGTGCAGGTTCGAACACTGAAGCTTTCTTT. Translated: CASGPRGAGSNTEAFF.

This chain's CDR3 is CATSESQGNSQPQHF. The CDR3 DNA reads as TGTGCCACCAGTGAATCACAGGGAAACAGTCAGCCCCAGCATTTT. This chain joins TRBV24-1 and TRBJ1-5, with D maybe TRBD1 (6 bases). The germline CDR1 and CDR2 sequences are KGHDR and SFDVKD. Trimming stripped 4 bases from V and 6 bases from J, with 15 bases between. The CDR3 runs 15 residues.

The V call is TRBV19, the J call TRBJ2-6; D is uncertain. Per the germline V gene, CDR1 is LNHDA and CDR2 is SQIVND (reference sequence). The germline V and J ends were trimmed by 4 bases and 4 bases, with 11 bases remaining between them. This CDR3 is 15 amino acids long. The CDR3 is CASSSTRLGANVLTF. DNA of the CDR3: TGTGCCAGTAGTAGCACCAGGTTGGGGGCCAACGTCCTGACTTTC.